These 5 T cell receptor beta chains came from one sample sequenced in a study of identical twins. One entry per CDR3 protein results from TCRdb running MiXCR on the 5' RACE reads. The data hold 310,000 or so distinct CDR3 sequences, with roughly 8.6% observed a single time. These data also featured in a second study, about yellow fever vaccine responses in identical twins.

The material sequenced was CD8+ T cells sorted from blood. The receptor set was obtained from a woman under 30 in good health.

This clonotype has a count of ten or more. CDR3 sequence (DNA): TGTGCCAGCAGCGTCCGGACGGAGGAATACTATGGCTACACCTTC. Translation: CASSVRTEEYYGYTF. The chain uses TRBV3-1 and TRBJ1-2, with unresolved D. The CDR3 is 15 amino acids. Germline CDR1 is LGHDT and CDR2 is YNNKEL (reference sequence). The V end was cut by 5 bases, the J end by 3 bases, with 16 bases between. The full variable domain, its missing parts supplied by reference TRBV3-1 and TRBJ1-2, is DTAVSQTPKYLVTQMGNDKSIKCEQNLGHDTMYWYKQDSKKFLKIMFSYNNKELIINETVPNRFSPKSPDKAHLNLHINSLELGDSAVYFCASSVRTEEYYGYTFGSGTRLTVV.

This clonotype has a handful of counts. The chain has TRBV30 and TRBJ2-6; the match to TRBD1 covers 11 bases. From germline, CDR1 is GTSNPN and CDR2 SVGIG (reference sequence). The CDR3 runs to 18 residues. Trimming at V came to 4 bases and at J to 1 base, leaving 9 bases not matched to a gene. This chain's CDR3 is CAWTPPDRGLSGANVLTF. In DNA form, the CDR3 reads TGTGCCTGGACTCCCCCGGACAGGGGGCTATCTGGGGCCAACGTCCTGACTTTC.

The genes are TRBV7-9 and TRBJ2-5; D may be TRBD2 (5 bases). Trimming stripped 5 bases from V and 7 bases from J, with 14 bases between. The CDR3 is 13 residues long. CDR1 is SEHNR and CDR2 is FQNEAQ in the germline V gene (reference sequence). The CDR3 bases are TGTGCCAGCAGCCCGCCGGTGGCGGGGACCCAGTACTTC. This encodes CASSPPVAGTQYF.

The rearrangement joins TRBV4-2 to TRBJ2-7; 7 bases align to TRBD2. The V and J ends lost 1 base and 3 bases, in that order; junction bases with no gene match: 9. The V gene's germline CDR1 is LGHNA and CDR2 YNFKEQ. This CDR3 has 16 residues. CDR3 sequence: CASSQVHGTSDYEQYF. CDR3 nucleotide sequence: TGTGCCAGCAGCCAAGTTCACGGCACTAGCGACTACGAGCAGTACTTC.

There are a few counts of this clonotype. The chain is built from TRBV18 and TRBJ2-1; 9 bases line up with TRBD1. Germline V gene data show CDR1 as KGHSH and CDR2 as LQKENI. There are 21 residues in the CDR3. V shed 0 bases and J 0 bases; nucleotides not matched to a gene: 15. DNA of the CDR3: TGTGCCAGCTCACCACCCAGGGACAGGGAACTTAGACCCATCTCCTACAATGAGCAGTTCTTC. Its protein product is CASSPPRDRELRPISYNEQFF.